These T cell receptor beta chains were read from a single sample in a study of a mutant IDH1 vaccine in newly diagnosed glioma. Their antigens are not known. Profiled with immunoSEQ multiplex PCR; TCRdb holds only in-frame clones, not every one. This sample has 88,000 or so clones, with 70% to 90% found just once. Sequenced here: PBMCs, sampled from a glioma patient whose treatment included an IDH1 peptide vaccine. Receptors originate from a man under 40 with glioma. Some clones in this sample may be carry-over from other donors' samples. Both conserved end residues are trimmed from each CDR3.

J: TRBJ2-2; V: TRBV29-1; CDR3: SVGAFGDTGELF
J: TRBJ2-3; V: TRBV19; CDR3: ASSPQREPPGTDTQY
J: TRBJ1-2; V: TRBV7-2; CDR3: ASSLALGVTPNYGYT
J: TRBJ2-3; V: TRBV5-1; CDR3: ASSLVSSASFSTDTQY
J: TRBJ2-7; V: TRBV2; CDR3: ASSEYDYEQY
J: TRBJ2-1; V: TRBV7-9; CDR3: ASSSGREQF
J: TRBJ2-3; V: TRBV7-3; CDR3: ASSPDGGETDTQY
J: TRBJ2-7; V: TRBV9; CDR3: ASSVGSSSYEQY
J: TRBJ2-2; V: TRBV5-1; CDR3: ASSPRQGLNTGELF
J: TRBJ1-1; V: TRBV5-4; CDR3: ASSLVKGPEAF
J: TRBJ2-3; V: TRBV6-5; CDR3: ASSFQTVTDTQY
J: TRBJ2-5; V: TRBV10-1; CDR3: ASSDSGTSGQETQY
J: TRBJ1-1; V: TRBV6-5; CDR3: ASSYSGGITEAF
J: TRBJ2-3; V: TRBV27; CDR3: ACDTDTQY
J: TRBJ2-7; V: TRBV18; CDR3: ASSPIGLAGVGEQY
J: TRBJ2-3; V: TRBV9; CDR3: ASSALAGVTDTQY
J: TRBJ2-7; V: TRBV15; CDR3: ATSRTANYEQY
J: TRBJ2-2; V: TRBV6-5; CDR3: ASNVPGLASGELF
J: TRBJ2-3; V: TRBV7-2; CDR3: ASSLAPFGDTQY
J: TRBJ2-7; V: TRBV4-2; CDR3: ASSRLLAATSSYEQY
J: TRBJ1-1; V: TRBV29-1; CDR3: SFQARGLTEAF
J: TRBJ1-1; V: TRBV27; CDR3: ASSLSGWTEAF
J: TRBJ2-6; V: TRBV10-3; CDR3: AIREGQDSGGANVLT
J: TRBJ2-5; V: TRBV5-1; CDR3: ASSPGLAGDVTQY